Detailed here is one T cell receptor beta chain. The CDR3 spans 17 residues. Germline V gene data show CDR1 as MGHRA and CDR2 as YSYEKL. V shed 0 bases, J shed 2 bases, and the junction held 8 bases outside the gene matches. The data stem from a study of control samples from healthy donors and cancer patients. Repertoires were generated with immunoSEQ multiplex PCR, while TCRdb's copy carries only in-frame clones and drops some. The table has tens of thousands of clones, roughly 90% seen once. Material for sequencing was PBMCs. The receptor comes from a man in his fifties or sixties with colorectal cancer. The J gene is TRBJ1-2, the V gene TRBV4-1; 8 bases align to TRBD1. CDR3 in amino acids: CASSQDYSDRGNYGYTF. In nucleotides, the CDR3 is TGCGCCAGCAGCCAAGATTATAGTGACAGGGGCAACTATGGCTACACCTTC.